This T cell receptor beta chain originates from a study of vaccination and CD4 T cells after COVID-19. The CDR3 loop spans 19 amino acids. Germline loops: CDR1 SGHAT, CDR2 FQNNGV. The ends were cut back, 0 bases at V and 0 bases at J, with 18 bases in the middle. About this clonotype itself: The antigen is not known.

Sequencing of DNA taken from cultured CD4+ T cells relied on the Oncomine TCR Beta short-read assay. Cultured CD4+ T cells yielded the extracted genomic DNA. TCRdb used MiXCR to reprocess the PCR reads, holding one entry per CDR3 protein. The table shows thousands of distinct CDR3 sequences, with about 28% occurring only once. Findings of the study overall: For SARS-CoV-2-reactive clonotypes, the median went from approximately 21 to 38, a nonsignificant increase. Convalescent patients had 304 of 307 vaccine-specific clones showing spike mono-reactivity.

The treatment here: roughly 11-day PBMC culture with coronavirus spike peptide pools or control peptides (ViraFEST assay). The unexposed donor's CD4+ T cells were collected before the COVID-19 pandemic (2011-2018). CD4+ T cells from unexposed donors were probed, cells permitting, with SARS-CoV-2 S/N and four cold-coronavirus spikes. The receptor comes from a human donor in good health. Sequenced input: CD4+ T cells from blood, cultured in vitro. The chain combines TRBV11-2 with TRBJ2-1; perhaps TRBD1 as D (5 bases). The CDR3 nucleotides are TGTGCCAGCAGCTTAGACTCAACGAAACAGGTTCGCTCCTACAATGAGCAGTTCTTC. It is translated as CASSLDSTKQVRSYNEQFF.